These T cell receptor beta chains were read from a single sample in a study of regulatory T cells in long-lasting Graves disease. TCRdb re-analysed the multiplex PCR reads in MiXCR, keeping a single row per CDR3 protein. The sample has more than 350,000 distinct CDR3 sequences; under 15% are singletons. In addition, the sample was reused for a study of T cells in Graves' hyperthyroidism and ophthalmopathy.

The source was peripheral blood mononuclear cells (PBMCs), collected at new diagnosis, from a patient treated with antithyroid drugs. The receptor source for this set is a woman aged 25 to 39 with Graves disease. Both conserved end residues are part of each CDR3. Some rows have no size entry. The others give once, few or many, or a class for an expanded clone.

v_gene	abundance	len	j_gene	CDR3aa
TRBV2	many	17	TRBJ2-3	CASSLEPSGSWEDTQYF
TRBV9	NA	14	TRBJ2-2	CASSARTVTGELFF
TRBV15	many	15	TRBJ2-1	CATSSDRVLGDEQFF
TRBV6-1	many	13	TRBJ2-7	CASSRLSGVEQYF
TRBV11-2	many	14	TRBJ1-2	CASSDYVPSYGYTF
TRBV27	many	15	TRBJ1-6	CASSSSGTALSPLHF
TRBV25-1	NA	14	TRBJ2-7	CASSETRVGSEQYF
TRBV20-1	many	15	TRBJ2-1	CSARKLEMNTRVEFF
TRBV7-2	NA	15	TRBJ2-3	CASSLAGPPEDTQYF
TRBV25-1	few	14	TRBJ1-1	CASSDKVGGTEAFF
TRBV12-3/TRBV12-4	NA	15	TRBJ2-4	CASSFLGRYGGIQYF
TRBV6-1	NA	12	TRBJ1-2	CASRRGVYGYTF
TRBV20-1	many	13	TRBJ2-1	CSARARSYNEQFF
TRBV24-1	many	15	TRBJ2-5	CATSDRLGDAKTQYF
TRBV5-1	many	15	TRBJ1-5	CASSPQTGSNQPQHF
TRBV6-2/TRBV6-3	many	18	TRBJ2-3	CASSYLPGGEGQTDTQYF
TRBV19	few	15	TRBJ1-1	CASSMATRLATEAFF
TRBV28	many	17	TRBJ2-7	CASHRGGGTGGSYEQYF
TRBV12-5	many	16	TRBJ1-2	CASGLHVPDSRGGYTF
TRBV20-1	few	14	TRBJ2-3	CSARKSSSTDTQYF
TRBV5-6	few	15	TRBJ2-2	CASSSPTGGTGELFF
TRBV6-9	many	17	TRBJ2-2	CASSYPTQGPNTGELFF
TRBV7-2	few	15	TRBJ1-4	CASSLVGYPNEKLFF
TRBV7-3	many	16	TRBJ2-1	CASSPGGTGVKNEQFF
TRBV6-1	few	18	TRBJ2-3	CASRTGTSGYISTDTQYF
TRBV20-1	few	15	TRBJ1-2	CSARSPGAGLWGYTF
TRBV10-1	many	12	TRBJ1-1	CASARQGGEAFF
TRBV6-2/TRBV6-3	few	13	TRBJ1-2	CASSYDRDYGYTF